A selection of T cell receptor beta chains follows, all from one sample in a study of CD8+ T cells in alopecia areata. TCRdb keeps only in-frame clones here, not all; method: immunoSEQ multiplex PCR. The sample carries about 210,000 clones, roughly 64% recorded once. This material consisted of CD4+ T cells sorted from blood, taken at week 4, from a patient treated with tofacitinib. The source of these receptors is a human donor with alopecia areata. Each CDR3 is given with its conserved first and last residue. The D gene is left open where the match is weak. The size entry is marked missing in some rows and otherwise reads once, few, many or a size class.

j_call v_call d_call cdr3_length clone_size cdr3_aa cdr3_nt
TRBJ1-1 TRBV30 NA 11 once CAWSINTQAFF TGTGCCTGGAGTATAAACACCCAAGCTTTCTTT
TRBJ1-1 TRBV2 TRBD1 16 NA CASRPFTQGLNTEAFF TGTGCCAGCAGGCCCTTCACACAGGGGCTGAACACTGAAGCTTTCTTT
TRBJ2-7 TRBV2 NA 14 few CASSDLGASYEQYF TGTGCCAGCAGTGATCTAGGGGCCTCCTACGAGCAGTACTTC
TRBJ1-1 TRBV15 NA 15 NA CATSRGSPGSNEAFF TGTGCCACCAGCAGAGGCTCCCCCGGGTCGAATGAAGCTTTCTTT
TRBJ2-3 TRBV7-2 NA 12 NA CASGGWADTQYF TGTGCCAGTGGGGGATGGGCAGATACGCAGTATTTT
TRBJ2-5 TRBV9 TRBD2 18 NA CASSVTTGLAGAQETQYF TGTGCCAGCAGCGTTACAACGGGACTAGCGGGGGCTCAAGAGACCCAGTACTTC
TRBJ1-2 TRBV30 NA 12 few CAWRGKDYGYTF TGTGCCTGGAGGGGAAAGGACTATGGCTACACCTTC
TRBJ1-5 TRBV23-1 TRBD1 16 once CASSQLGQGAAQPQHF TGCGCCAGCAGTCAATTAGGACAGGGGGCTGCTCAGCCCCAGCATTTT
TRBJ2-3 TRBV4-3 NA 16 NA CASSQLTGPSTDTQYF TGCGCCAGCAGCCAACTCACCGGACCTAGCACAGATACGCAGTATTTT
TRBJ2-7 TRBV4-1 NA 14 NA CASSRQPIQDEQYF TGCGCCAGCAGCCGACAACCTATCCAGGACGAGCAGTACTTC
TRBJ1-2 TRBV29-1 TRBD1 12 few CSAGDRAYGYTF TGCAGCGCTGGCGACAGGGCGTATGGCTACACCTTC
TRBJ2-3 TRBV30 NA 13 NA CAWSVKGTDTQYF TGTGCCTGGAGTGTAAAAGGAACAGATACGCAGTATTTT
TRBJ2-3 TRBV6-5 NA 11 few CATFRGDTQYF TGTGCCACCTTTAGGGGAGATACGCAGTATTTT
TRBJ2-2 TRBV7-9 NA 17 few CASSFDRTMRDTGELFF TGTGCCAGCAGCTTCGACAGGACTATGCGGGACACCGGGGAGCTGTTTTTT
TRBJ1-5 TRBV4-3 NA 15 NA CASSQEQDIYQPQHF TGCGCCAGCAGCCAAGAACAGGATATTTATCAGCCCCAGCATTTT
TRBJ2-3 TRBV5-4 NA 15 NA CASSLGRGSTDTQYF TGTGCCAGCAGCTTGGGGCGGGGTAGCACAGATACGCAGTATTTT
TRBJ1-1 TRBV12-5 NA 18 NA CASGLSELSRVGNTEAFF TGTGCTAGTGGTTTGAGCGAGCTCTCAAGAGTGGGGAACACTGAAGCTTTCTTT
TRBJ1-5 TRBV2 NA 16 NA CASSEGRGYSNQPQHF TGTGCCAGCAGTGAGGGCAGGGGTTATAGCAATCAGCCCCAGCATTTT
TRBJ2-3 TRBV11-2 TRBD1 16 once CASSLVQGARKDTQYF TGTGCCAGCAGCTTAGTCCAGGGGGCGAGGAAAGATACGCAGTATTTT
TRBJ2-7 TRBV7-2 NA 14 NA CASSSRAISYEQYF TGTGCCAGCAGCTCCAGGGCAATATCATACGAGCAGTACTTC
TRBJ2-7 TRBV25-1 NA 11 NA CASSAPYEQYF TGTGCCAGCAGTGCCCCCTACGAGCAGTACTTC
TRBJ2-7 TRBV5-1 NA 14 NA CASSLDEGLSEQYF TGCGCCAGCAGCTTGGACGAGGGGTTAAGCGAGCAGTACTTC